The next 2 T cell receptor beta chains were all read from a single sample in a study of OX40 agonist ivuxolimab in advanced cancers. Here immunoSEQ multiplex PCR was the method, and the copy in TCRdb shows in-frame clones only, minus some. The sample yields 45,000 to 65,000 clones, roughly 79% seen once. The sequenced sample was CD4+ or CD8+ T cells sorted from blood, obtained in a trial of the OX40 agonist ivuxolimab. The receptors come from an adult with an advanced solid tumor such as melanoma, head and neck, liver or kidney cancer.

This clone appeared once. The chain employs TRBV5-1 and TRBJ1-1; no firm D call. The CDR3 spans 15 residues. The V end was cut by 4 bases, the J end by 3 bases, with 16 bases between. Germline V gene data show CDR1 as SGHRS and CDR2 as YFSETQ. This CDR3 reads CASSAWASDDTEAFF. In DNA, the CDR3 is TGCGCCAGCAGCGCTTGGGCGAGCGACGACACTGAAGCTTTCTTT.

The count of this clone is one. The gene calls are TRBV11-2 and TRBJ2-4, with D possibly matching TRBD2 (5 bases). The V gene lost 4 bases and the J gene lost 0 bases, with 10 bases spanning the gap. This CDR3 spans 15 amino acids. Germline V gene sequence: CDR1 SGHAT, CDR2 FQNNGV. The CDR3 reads CASSYGGLAKNIQYF. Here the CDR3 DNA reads TGTGCCAGCAGCTACGGCGGGTTAGCCAAAAACATTCAGTACTTC.